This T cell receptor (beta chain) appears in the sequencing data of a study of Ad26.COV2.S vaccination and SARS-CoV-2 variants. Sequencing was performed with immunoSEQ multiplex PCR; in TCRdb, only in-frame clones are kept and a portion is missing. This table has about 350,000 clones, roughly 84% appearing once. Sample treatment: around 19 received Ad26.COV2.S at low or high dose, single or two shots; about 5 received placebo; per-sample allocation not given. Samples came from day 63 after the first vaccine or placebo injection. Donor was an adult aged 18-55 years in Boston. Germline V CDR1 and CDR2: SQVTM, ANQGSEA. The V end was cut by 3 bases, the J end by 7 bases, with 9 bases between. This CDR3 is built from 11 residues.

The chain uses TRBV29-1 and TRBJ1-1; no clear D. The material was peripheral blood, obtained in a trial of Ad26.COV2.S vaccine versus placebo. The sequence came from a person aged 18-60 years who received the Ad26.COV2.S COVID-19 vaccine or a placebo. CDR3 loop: CSVEPSSEAFF. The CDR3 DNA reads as TGCAGCGTTGAGCCTTCGAGTGAAGCTTTCTTT.